The clone carrying this TCR beta chain was observed once. These data come from a study of chemoradiotherapy in HPV16-positive cancers. Per germline, CDR1 SNHLY and CDR2 FYNNEI. V was cut by 4 bases and J by 2 bases, with 8 bases left in between. The CDR3 consists of 14 residues. TCRdb keeps only in-frame clones here, not all; method: immunoSEQ multiplex PCR. The sample has fewer than 13,000 clones, more than 65% seen once. The sequencing here drew on blood, taken from a patient who underwent chemoradiotherapy. V and J are TRBV2 and TRBJ2-2, with D unclear. This receptor was taken from a human donor with HPV-associated anogenital cancer. The CDR3 sequence is CASSVSDNTGELFF. In DNA, the CDR3 is TGTGCCAGCAGTGTAAGCGATAACACCGGGGAGCTGTTTTTT.